These T cell receptor beta chains were read from a single sample in a study of cytomegalovirus exposure and HLA in healthy donors. The assay was immunoSEQ multiplex PCR, and TCRdb's table has in-frame clones only and misses some. In the table there are about 120,000 clones, roughly 76% of which are singletons. The specimen was PBMCs. These receptors were taken from a woman between 50 and 59 years old in good health and CMV-seronegative. The CDR3 runs from the conserved cysteine through the conserved F or W. The order of the fields is J gene, clone size, D gene, V gene, CDR3 length, CDR3 protein, CDR3 DNA. A D gene is named only where the DNA matches it firmly. Clone size is shown for a subset of rows, as once, few, many or a class of expanded clone.

j_call: TRBJ2-3
clone_size: once
d_call: TRBD2
v_call: TRBV7-9
cdr3_length: 18
cdr3_aa: CSSSLTERLAGDPDTQYF
cdr3_nt: TGTTCCAGCAGCTTAACTGAACGACTAGCGGGAGACCCAGATACGCAGTATTTT

j_call: TRBJ2-2
clone_size: few
d_call: TRBD1
v_call: TRBV4-1
cdr3_length: 17
cdr3_aa: CASSQVGTGRFTGELFF
cdr3_nt: TGCGCCAGCAGCCAAGTTGGGACAGGTCGTTTCACCGGGGAGCTGTTTTTT

j_call: TRBJ1-2
clone_size: NA
d_call: TRBD1
v_call: TRBV7-6
cdr3_length: 13
cdr3_aa: CASSPDRGYGYTF
cdr3_nt: TGTGCCAGCAGCCCAGACAGGGGCTATGGCTACACCTTC

j_call: TRBJ2-1
clone_size: few
d_call: TRBD2
v_call: TRBV6-1
cdr3_length: 18
cdr3_aa: CASSGFTSGRASYNEQFF
cdr3_nt: TGTGCCAGCAGTGGGTTTACTAGCGGGAGAGCCTCCTACAATGAGCAGTTCTTC

j_call: TRBJ2-2
clone_size: NA
d_call: TRBD1
v_call: TRBV7-7
cdr3_length: 15
cdr3_aa: CASSRGQVNTGELFF
cdr3_nt: TGTGCCAGCAGTCGCGGACAGGTGAACACCGGGGAGCTGTTTTTT

j_call: TRBJ1-1
clone_size: NA
d_call: NA
v_call: TRBV14
cdr3_length: 13
cdr3_aa: CASSRVGGTEAFF
cdr3_nt: TGTGCCAGCAGCCGTGTAGGGGGAACTGAAGCTTTCTTT

j_call: TRBJ2-7
clone_size: NA
d_call: TRBD2
v_call: TRBV28
cdr3_length: 14
cdr3_aa: CASSLTGTSDEQYF
cdr3_nt: TGTGCCAGCAGCCTTACCGGGACTAGCGACGAGCAGTACTTC

j_call: TRBJ2-5
clone_size: NA
d_call: TRBD1
v_call: TRBV6-6
cdr3_length: 14
cdr3_aa: CASSPRTGAETQYF
cdr3_nt: TGTGCCAGCAGTCCCCGGACAGGGGCAGAGACCCAGTACTTC

j_call: TRBJ2-7
clone_size: NA
d_call: NA
v_call: TRBV10-2
cdr3_length: 12
cdr3_aa: CASSENGGEQYF
cdr3_nt: TGCGCCAGCAGTGAGAACGGGGGCGAGCAGTACTTC

j_call: TRBJ2-7
clone_size: NA
d_call: NA
v_call: TRBV7-2
cdr3_length: 12
cdr3_aa: CASSVQGAEQYF
cdr3_nt: TGTGCCAGCAGCGTTCAGGGCGCGGAGCAGTACTTC

j_call: TRBJ2-1
clone_size: NA
d_call: NA
v_call: TRBV19
cdr3_length: 12
cdr3_aa: CASSLVSDEQFF
cdr3_nt: TGTGCCAGTAGTCTCGTGTCGGATGAGCAGTTCTTC

j_call: TRBJ2-2
clone_size: once
d_call: NA
v_call: TRBV7-2
cdr3_length: 12
cdr3_aa: CASSPYTGELFF
cdr3_nt: TGTGCCAGCAGCCCATACACCGGGGAGCTGTTTTTT

j_call: TRBJ1-5
clone_size: NA
d_call: TRBD1
v_call: TRBV19
cdr3_length: 16
cdr3_aa: CASSTLTGNGIQPQHF
cdr3_nt: TGTGCCAGTAGTACCCTGACAGGGAACGGGATTCAGCCCCAGCATTTT

j_call: TRBJ2-3
clone_size: NA
d_call: NA
v_call: TRBV5-1
cdr3_length: 15
cdr3_aa: CASSSMAPGTDTQYF
cdr3_nt: TGCGCCAGCAGCTCTATGGCCCCGGGGACAGATACGCAGTATTTT

j_call: TRBJ2-1
clone_size: NA
d_call: TRBD2
v_call: TRBV15
cdr3_length: 18
cdr3_aa: CATSRSRELAGAGNEQFF
cdr3_nt: TGTGCCACCAGCAGGTCCCGGGAACTAGCGGGAGCCGGCAATGAGCAGTTCTTC

j_call: TRBJ2-1
clone_size: few
d_call: NA
v_call: TRBV20-1
cdr3_length: 11
cdr3_aa: CSARAENEQFF
cdr3_nt: TGCAGTGCCAGAGCCGAGAATGAGCAGTTCTTC

j_call: TRBJ2-3
clone_size: NA
d_call: TRBD2
v_call: TRBV2
cdr3_length: 20
cdr3_aa: CASRGGEGKEGLATTDTQYF
cdr3_nt: TGTGCCAGCAGGGGGGGGGAAGGAAAGGAAGGACTAGCGACCACAGATACGCAGTATTTT

j_call: TRBJ1-6
clone_size: few
d_call: TRBD1
v_call: TRBV7-8
cdr3_length: 14
cdr3_aa: CASSLDRGSSPLHF
cdr3_nt: TGTGCCAGCAGCTTAGACAGGGGTAGTTCACCCCTCCACTTT

j_call: TRBJ1-2
clone_size: NA
d_call: NA
v_call: TRBV2
cdr3_length: 13
cdr3_aa: CASSLLSNYGYTF
cdr3_nt: TGTGCCAGCAGCTTACTGAGTAACTATGGCTACACCTTC

j_call: TRBJ2-1
clone_size: NA
d_call: TRBD2
v_call: TRBV6-1
cdr3_length: 15
cdr3_aa: CASSASGTSRGMEFF
cdr3_nt: TGTGCCAGCAGTGCCTCCGGGACTAGCAGGGGTATGGAGTTCTTC

j_call: TRBJ2-1
clone_size: NA
d_call: TRBD2
v_call: TRBV28
cdr3_length: 13
cdr3_aa: CASRAGGWYEQFF
cdr3_nt: TGTGCCAGCAGGGCGGGAGGGTGGTATGAGCAGTTCTTC

j_call: TRBJ2-1
clone_size: NA
d_call: TRBD2
v_call: TRBV2
cdr3_length: 15
cdr3_aa: CASSDWAGGPGEQFF
cdr3_nt: TGTGCCAGCAGTGACTGGGCGGGAGGGCCAGGTGAGCAGTTCTTC

j_call: TRBJ2-7
clone_size: NA
d_call: NA
v_call: TRBV27
cdr3_length: 13
cdr3_aa: CASSFSGTYEQYF
cdr3_nt: TGTGCCAGCAGTTTCTCGGGTACCTACGAGCAGTACTTC

j_call: TRBJ2-5
clone_size: NA
d_call: NA
v_call: TRBV4-1
cdr3_length: 15
cdr3_aa: CASSQDSDRGETQYF
cdr3_nt: TGCGCCAGCAGCCAAGATTCCGATAGAGGCGAGACCCAGTACTTC

j_call: TRBJ2-3
clone_size: NA
d_call: TRBD2
v_call: TRBV2
cdr3_length: 15
cdr3_aa: CASSQLAGGTDTQYF
cdr3_nt: TGTGCCAGCAGCCAACTAGCGGGAGGCACAGATACGCAGTATTTT

j_call: TRBJ2-3
clone_size: NA
d_call: TRBD2
v_call: TRBV7-2
cdr3_length: 19
cdr3_aa: CASSKRTSGRTISTDTQYF
cdr3_nt: TGTGCCAGCAGCAAAAGGACTAGCGGGAGGACGATTAGCACAGATACGCAGTATTTT

j_call: TRBJ2-1
clone_size: NA
d_call: TRBD2
v_call: TRBV4-3
cdr3_length: 14
cdr3_aa: CASSQDLAGGPQFF
cdr3_nt: TGCGCCAGCAGCCAAGATTTAGCGGGAGGGCCTCAGTTCTTC

j_call: TRBJ2-3
clone_size: NA
d_call: TRBD2
v_call: TRBV6-5
cdr3_length: 14
cdr3_aa: CASRASGSGDTQYF
cdr3_nt: TGTGCCAGCAGAGCTAGCGGGAGCGGGGATACGCAGTATTTT

j_call: TRBJ2-5
clone_size: NA
d_call: TRBD1
v_call: TRBV30
cdr3_length: 13
cdr3_aa: CAWRDRGLETQYF
cdr3_nt: TGTGCCTGGAGGGACAGGGGGCTAGAGACCCAGTACTTC

j_call: TRBJ2-7
clone_size: once
d_call: NA
v_call: TRBV28
cdr3_length: 15
cdr3_aa: CASNPRWGGLGEQYF
cdr3_nt: TGTGCCAGCAACCCCAGGTGGGGGGGCTTGGGCGAGCAGTACTTC

j_call: TRBJ1-2
clone_size: NA
d_call: NA
v_call: TRBV29-1
cdr3_length: 14
cdr3_aa: CSVSFSGTAYGYTF
cdr3_nt: TGCAGCGTTTCATTTTCGGGGACTGCCTATGGCTACACCTTC

j_call: TRBJ2-1
clone_size: NA
d_call: TRBD2
v_call: TRBV28
cdr3_length: 16
cdr3_aa: CASSSTGLAGVNEQFF
cdr3_nt: TGTGCCAGCAGTTCAACTGGACTAGCGGGAGTCAATGAGCAGTTCTTC

j_call: TRBJ1-2
clone_size: NA
d_call: NA
v_call: TRBV5-4
cdr3_length: 13
cdr3_aa: CASSPSLSYGYTF
cdr3_nt: TGTGCCAGCAGCCCGTCCTTATCCTATGGCTACACCTTC

j_call: TRBJ2-7
clone_size: NA
d_call: TRBD1
v_call: TRBV28
cdr3_length: 12
cdr3_aa: CAIVDRENEQYF
cdr3_nt: TGTGCCATCGTTGACAGGGAGAACGAGCAGTACTTC

j_call: TRBJ1-5
clone_size: once
d_call: NA
v_call: TRBV4-3
cdr3_length: 15
cdr3_aa: CASSQVRGNRQPQHF
cdr3_nt: TGCGCCAGCAGCCAAGTGCGGGGGAACAGGCAGCCCCAGCATTTT

j_call: TRBJ2-7
clone_size: NA
d_call: NA
v_call: TRBV11-2
cdr3_length: 15
cdr3_aa: CASSSDMPTSYEQYF
cdr3_nt: TGTGCCAGCAGCTCAGATATGCCAACATCCTACGAGCAGTACTTC

j_call: TRBJ2-3
clone_size: NA
d_call: NA
v_call: TRBV6-1
cdr3_length: 15
cdr3_aa: CAVSPRGGGTDTQYF
cdr3_nt: TGTGCCGTTTCCCCGAGGGGGGGCGGCACAGATACGCAGTATTTT

j_call: TRBJ1-1
clone_size: few
d_call: NA
v_call: TRBV18
cdr3_length: 14
cdr3_aa: CASSPARANTEAFF
cdr3_nt: TGTGCCAGCTCACCGGCGAGGGCGAACACTGAAGCTTTCTTT

j_call: TRBJ2-7
clone_size: once
d_call: NA
v_call: TRBV5-4
cdr3_length: 12
cdr3_aa: CASSLGRSEQYF
cdr3_nt: TGTGCCAGCAGCTTGGGTAGGAGCGAGCAGTACTTC

j_call: TRBJ2-7
clone_size: few
d_call: TRBD1
v_call: TRBV27
cdr3_length: 15
cdr3_aa: CASSSRDRVVYEQYF
cdr3_nt: TGTGCCAGCAGTTCCCGGGACAGGGTGGTCTACGAGCAGTACTTC

j_call: TRBJ2-3
clone_size: NA
d_call: TRBD1
v_call: TRBV15
cdr3_length: 15
cdr3_aa: CATSGDRGGTDTQYF
cdr3_nt: TGTGCCACCAGCGGAGACAGGGGCGGCACAGATACGCAGTATTTT

j_call: TRBJ1-5
clone_size: few
d_call: NA
v_call: TRBV6-1
cdr3_length: 17
cdr3_aa: CASSVQGRDFNNQPQHF
cdr3_nt: TGTGCCAGCAGTGTCCAGGGGAGGGATTTTAACAATCAGCCCCAGCATTTT

j_call: TRBJ2-1
clone_size: NA
d_call: NA
v_call: TRBV2
cdr3_length: 13
cdr3_aa: CASTRTRYNEQFF
cdr3_nt: TGTGCCAGCACACGGACTCGATACAATGAGCAGTTCTTC

j_call: TRBJ2-1
clone_size: NA
d_call: TRBD2
v_call: TRBV7-9
cdr3_length: 16
cdr3_aa: CSSSLAPSGIYNEQFF
cdr3_nt: TGTTCCAGCAGCTTAGCGCCTAGCGGGATTTACAATGAGCAGTTCTTC

j_call: TRBJ2-7
clone_size: NA
d_call: TRBD1
v_call: TRBV9
cdr3_length: 15
cdr3_aa: CASSVGQGALYEQYF
cdr3_nt: TGTGCCAGCAGCGTGGGACAGGGGGCTTTGTACGAGCAGTACTTC

j_call: TRBJ2-2
clone_size: NA
d_call: TRBD2
v_call: TRBV9
cdr3_length: 20
cdr3_aa: CASSGPWGSSGSSNTGELFF
cdr3_nt: TGTGCCAGCAGCGGGCCTTGGGGGTCTAGCGGGTCTTCGAACACCGGGGAGCTGTTTTTT

j_call: TRBJ2-5
clone_size: NA
d_call: TRBD1
v_call: TRBV29-1
cdr3_length: 13
cdr3_aa: CSVETGGQETQYF
cdr3_nt: TGCAGCGTTGAGACAGGGGGCCAAGAGACCCAGTACTTC

j_call: TRBJ2-3
clone_size: NA
d_call: NA
v_call: TRBV5-1
cdr3_length: 15
cdr3_aa: CASSPGLADADTQYF
cdr3_nt: TGCGCCAGCAGCCCGGGGTTGGCAGACGCCGATACGCAGTATTTT

j_call: TRBJ2-7
clone_size: NA
d_call: TRBD1
v_call: TRBV4-3
cdr3_length: 12
cdr3_aa: CANRTGTYEQYF
cdr3_nt: TGCGCCAACCGGACAGGAACCTACGAGCAGTACTTC

j_call: TRBJ1-1
clone_size: NA
d_call: NA
v_call: TRBV7-6
cdr3_length: 13
cdr3_aa: CASSSYSNTEAFF
cdr3_nt: TGTGCCAGCAGCTCGTACAGTAACACTGAAGCTTTCTTT

j_call: TRBJ2-2
clone_size: NA
d_call: TRBD2
v_call: TRBV28
cdr3_length: 18
cdr3_aa: CASSGTGTSGGRAGELFF
cdr3_nt: TGTGCCAGCAGTGGAACCGGGACTAGTGGGGGTAGGGCCGGGGAGCTGTTTTTT